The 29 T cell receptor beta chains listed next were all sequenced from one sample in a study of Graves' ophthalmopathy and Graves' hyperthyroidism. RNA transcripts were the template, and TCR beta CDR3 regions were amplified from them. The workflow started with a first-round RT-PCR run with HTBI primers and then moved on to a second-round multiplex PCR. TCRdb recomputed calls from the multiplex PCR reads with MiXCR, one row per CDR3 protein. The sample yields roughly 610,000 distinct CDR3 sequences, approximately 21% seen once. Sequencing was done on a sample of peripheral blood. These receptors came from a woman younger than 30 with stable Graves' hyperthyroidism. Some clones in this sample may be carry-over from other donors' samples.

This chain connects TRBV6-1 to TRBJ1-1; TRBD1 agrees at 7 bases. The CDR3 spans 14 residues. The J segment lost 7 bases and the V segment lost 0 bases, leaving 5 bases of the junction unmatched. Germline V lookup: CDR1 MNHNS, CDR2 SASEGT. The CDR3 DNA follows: TGTGCCAGCAGTGAAGCGTGGTCAGGGGGTGAAGCTTTCTTT. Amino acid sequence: CASSEAWSGGEAFF.

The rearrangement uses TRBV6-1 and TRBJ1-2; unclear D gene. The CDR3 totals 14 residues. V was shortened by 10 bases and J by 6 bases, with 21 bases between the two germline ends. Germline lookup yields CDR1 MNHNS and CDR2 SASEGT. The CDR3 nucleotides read TGTGCCAACCTTAGGGTTCAGTCTGGGGATGGCTACACCTTC. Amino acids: CANLRVQSGDGYTF.

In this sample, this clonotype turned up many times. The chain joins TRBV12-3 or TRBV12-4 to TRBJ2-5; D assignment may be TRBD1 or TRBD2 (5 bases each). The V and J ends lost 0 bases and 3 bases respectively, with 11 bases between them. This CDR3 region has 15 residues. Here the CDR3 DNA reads TGTGCCAGCAGTTTAGCGCTTTGGGGGAAAGAGACCCAGTACTTC. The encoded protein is CASSLALWGKETQYF.

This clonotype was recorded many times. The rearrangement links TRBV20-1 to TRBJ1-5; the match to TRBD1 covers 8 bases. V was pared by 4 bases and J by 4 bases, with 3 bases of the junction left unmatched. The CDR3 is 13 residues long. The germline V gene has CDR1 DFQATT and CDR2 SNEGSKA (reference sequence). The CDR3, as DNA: TGCAGTGCTAAGACAGGGGCTAATCAGCCCCAGCATTTT. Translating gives CSAKTGANQPQHF.

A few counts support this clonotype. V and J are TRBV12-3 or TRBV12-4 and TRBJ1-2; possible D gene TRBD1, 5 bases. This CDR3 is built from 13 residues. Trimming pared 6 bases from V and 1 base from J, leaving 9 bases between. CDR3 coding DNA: TGTGCCAGCAGGGGGGACTTTAACTATGGCTACACCTTC. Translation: CASRGDFNYGYTF.

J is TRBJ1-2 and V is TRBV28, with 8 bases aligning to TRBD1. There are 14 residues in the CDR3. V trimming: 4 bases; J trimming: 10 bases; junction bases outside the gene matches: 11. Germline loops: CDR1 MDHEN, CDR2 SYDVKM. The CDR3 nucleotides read TGTGCCAGCAGTTCTTCCAGGGGGCGCGAAGACTACACCTTC. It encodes CASSSSRGREDYTF.

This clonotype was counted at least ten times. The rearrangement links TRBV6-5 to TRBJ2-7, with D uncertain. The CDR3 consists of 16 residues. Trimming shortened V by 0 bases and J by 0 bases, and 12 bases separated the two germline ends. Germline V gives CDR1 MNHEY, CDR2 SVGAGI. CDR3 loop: CASSYSERRPSYEQYF. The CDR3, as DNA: TGTGCCAGCAGTTACTCCGAACGGCGACCCTCCTACGAGCAGTACTTC.

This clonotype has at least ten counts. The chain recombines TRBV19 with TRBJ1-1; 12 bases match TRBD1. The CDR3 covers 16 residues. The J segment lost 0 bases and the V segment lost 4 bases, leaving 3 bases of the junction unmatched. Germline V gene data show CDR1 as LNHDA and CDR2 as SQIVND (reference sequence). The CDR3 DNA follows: TGTGCCAGTAGTAGGGACAGGGGGCCGCTGAACACTGAAGCTTTCTTT. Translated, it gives CASSRDRGPLNTEAFF.

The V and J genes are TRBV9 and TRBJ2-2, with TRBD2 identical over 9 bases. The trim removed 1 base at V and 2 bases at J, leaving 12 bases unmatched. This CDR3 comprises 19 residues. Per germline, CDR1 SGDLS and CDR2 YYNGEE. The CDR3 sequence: CASSVTFGGGAVNTGELFF. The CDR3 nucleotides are TGTGCCAGCAGCGTAACCTTTGGCGGGGGGGCCGTAAACACCGGGGAGCTGTTTTTT. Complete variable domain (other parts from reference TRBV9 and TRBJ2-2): DSGVTQTPKHLITATGQRVTLRCSPRSGDLSVYWYQQSLDQGLQFLIQYYNGEERAKGNILERFSAQQFPDLHSELNLSSLELGDSALYFCASSVTFGGGAVNTGELFFGEGSRLTVL.

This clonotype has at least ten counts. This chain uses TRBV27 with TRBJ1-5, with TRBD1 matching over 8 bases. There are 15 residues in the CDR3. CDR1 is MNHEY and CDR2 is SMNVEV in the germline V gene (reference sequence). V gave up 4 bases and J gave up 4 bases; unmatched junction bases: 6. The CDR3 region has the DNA TGTGCCAGCAGTTGGGTAGGGGACAGGAATCAGCCCCAGCATTTT. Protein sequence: CASSWVGDRNQPQHF.

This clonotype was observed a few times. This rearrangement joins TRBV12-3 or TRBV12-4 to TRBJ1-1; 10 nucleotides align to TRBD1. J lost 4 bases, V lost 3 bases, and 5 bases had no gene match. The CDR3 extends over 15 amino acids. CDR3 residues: CASSFPRTGGTEAFF. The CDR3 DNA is TGTGCCAGCAGTTTTCCCCGGACAGGGGGCACTGAAGCTTTCTTT.

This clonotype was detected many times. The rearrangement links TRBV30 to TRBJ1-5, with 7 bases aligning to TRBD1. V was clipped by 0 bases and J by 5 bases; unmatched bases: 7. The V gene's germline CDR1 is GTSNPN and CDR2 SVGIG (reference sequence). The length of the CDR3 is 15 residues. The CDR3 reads CAWSVMTGLHQPQHF. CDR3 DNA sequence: TGTGCCTGGAGTGTAATGACAGGGTTACATCAGCCCCAGCATTTT. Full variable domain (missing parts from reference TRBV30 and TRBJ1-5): SQTIHQWPATLVQPVGSPLSLECTVEGTSNPNLYWYRQAAGRGLQLLFYSVGIGQISSEVPQNLSASRPQDRQFILSSKKLLLSDSGFYLCAWSVMTGLHQPQHFGDGTRLSIL.

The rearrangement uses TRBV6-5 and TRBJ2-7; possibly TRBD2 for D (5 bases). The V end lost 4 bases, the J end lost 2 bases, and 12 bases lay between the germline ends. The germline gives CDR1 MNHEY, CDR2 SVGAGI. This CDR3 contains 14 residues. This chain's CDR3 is CASSLDLAPYEQYF. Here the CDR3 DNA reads TGTGCCAGCAGTTTGGACCTAGCCCCCTACGAGCAGTACTTC.

CDR3 protein: CATSDSRQGAKTQYF. For the CDR3, the DNA is TGTGCCACCAGTGACTCTCGACAGGGGGCGAAGACCCAGTACTTC. V gene TRBV24-1 combines with J gene TRBJ2-5, with 10 nucleotides matching TRBD1. Germline CDR1 and CDR2: KGHDR and SFDVKD. This CDR3 region has 15 residues. Losses at the gene ends were 4 bases for V and 6 bases for J; bases not matched to a gene: 7.

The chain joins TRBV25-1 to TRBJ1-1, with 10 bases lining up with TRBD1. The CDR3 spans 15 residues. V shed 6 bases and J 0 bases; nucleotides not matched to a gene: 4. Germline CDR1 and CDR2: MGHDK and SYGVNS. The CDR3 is CASRGTGALNTEAFF. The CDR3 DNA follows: TGTGCCAGCAGGGGGACAGGGGCCCTGAACACTGAAGCTTTCTTT.

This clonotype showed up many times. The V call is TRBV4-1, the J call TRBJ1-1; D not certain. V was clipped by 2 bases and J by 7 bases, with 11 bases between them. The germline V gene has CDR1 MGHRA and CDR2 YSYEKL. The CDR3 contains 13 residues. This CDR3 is CASSQTTWGEAFF. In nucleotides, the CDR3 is TGCGCCAGCAGCCAAACCACTTGGGGTGAAGCTTTCTTT.

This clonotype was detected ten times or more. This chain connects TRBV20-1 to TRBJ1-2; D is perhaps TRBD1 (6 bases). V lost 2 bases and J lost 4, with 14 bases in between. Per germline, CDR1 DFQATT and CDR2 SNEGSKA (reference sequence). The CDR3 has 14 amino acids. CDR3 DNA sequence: TGCAGTGCTAGAAGCCTACACAGGGCCTATGGCTACACCTTC. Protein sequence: CSARSLHRAYGYTF.

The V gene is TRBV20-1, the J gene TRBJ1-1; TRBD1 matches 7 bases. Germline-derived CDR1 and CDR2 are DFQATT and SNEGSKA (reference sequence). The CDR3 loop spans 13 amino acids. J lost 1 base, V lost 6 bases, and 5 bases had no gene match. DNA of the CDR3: TGCAGTGCAAACCGGGACAGGAACACTGAAGCTTTCTTT. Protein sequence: CSANRDRNTEAFF.

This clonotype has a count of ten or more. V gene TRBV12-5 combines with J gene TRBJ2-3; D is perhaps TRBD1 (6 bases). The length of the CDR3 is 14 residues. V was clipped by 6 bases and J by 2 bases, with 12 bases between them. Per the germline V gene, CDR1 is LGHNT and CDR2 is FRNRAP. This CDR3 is CASGEGGYTDTQYF. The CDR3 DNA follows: TGTGCTAGTGGGGAAGGGGGTTACACAGATACGCAGTATTTT.

CDR3 in amino acids: CASSQDPGESYEQYF. In nucleotides, the CDR3 is TGCGCCAGCAGCCAAGACCCAGGGGAGTCCTACGAGCAGTACTTC. The rearrangement uses TRBV4-1 and TRBJ2-7; D perhaps matches TRBD1 (6 bases). The CDR3 contains 15 residues. Deletions cut 0 bases from V and 1 base from J, with 10 bases between. Looked up from germline, CDR1 is MGHRA and CDR2 is YSYEKL.

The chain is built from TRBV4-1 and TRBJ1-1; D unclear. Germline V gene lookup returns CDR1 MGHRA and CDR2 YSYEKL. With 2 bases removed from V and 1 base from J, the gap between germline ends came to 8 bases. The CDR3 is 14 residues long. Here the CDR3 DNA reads TGCGCCAGCAGCCAATTGCGGGGGAACACTGAAGCTTTCTTT. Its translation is CASSQLRGNTEAFF.

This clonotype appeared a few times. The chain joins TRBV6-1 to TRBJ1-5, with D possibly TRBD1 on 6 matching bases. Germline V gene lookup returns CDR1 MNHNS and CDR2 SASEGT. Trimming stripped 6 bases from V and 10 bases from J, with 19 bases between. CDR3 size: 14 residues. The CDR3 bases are TGTGCCAGCAGCCGGGACAACAAGGGACGACCCCAGCATTTT. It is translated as CASSRDNKGRPQHF.

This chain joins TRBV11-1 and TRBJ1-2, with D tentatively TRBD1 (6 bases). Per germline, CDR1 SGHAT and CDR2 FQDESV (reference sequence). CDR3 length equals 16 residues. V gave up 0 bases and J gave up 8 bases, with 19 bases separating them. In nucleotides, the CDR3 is TGTGCCAGCAGCTTAGCTCGTCCGGGACACCCTAGCGGCTACACCTTC. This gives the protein CASSLARPGHPSGYTF.

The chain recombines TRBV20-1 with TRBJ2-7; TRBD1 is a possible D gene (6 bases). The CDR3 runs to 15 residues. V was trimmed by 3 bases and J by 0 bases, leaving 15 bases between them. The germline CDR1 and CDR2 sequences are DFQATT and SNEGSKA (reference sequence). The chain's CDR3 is CSASRGPDSSYEQYF. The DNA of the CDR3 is TGCAGTGCTAGTAGAGGCCCGGACAGCTCCTACGAGCAGTACTTC.

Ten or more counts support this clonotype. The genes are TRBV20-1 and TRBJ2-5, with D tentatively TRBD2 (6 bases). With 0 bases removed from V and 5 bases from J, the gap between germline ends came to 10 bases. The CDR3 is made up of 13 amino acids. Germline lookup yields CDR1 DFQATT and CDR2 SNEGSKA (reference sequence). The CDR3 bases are TGCAGTGCTAGAGATGGGGGGTGGGAGACCCAGTACTTC. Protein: CSARDGGWETQYF.

CDR3 nucleotides: TGTGCCAGCAGCCAAGATCCCGCCGTGAACACTGAAGCTTTCTTT. Encoded protein: CASSQDPAVNTEAFF. This chain connects TRBV3-1 to TRBJ1-1; D is unresolved. Germline lookup yields CDR1 LGHDT and CDR2 YNNKEL (reference sequence). Trimming took off 0 bases at V and 0 bases at J, with 8 bases between the two ends. The CDR3 length is 15 residues.

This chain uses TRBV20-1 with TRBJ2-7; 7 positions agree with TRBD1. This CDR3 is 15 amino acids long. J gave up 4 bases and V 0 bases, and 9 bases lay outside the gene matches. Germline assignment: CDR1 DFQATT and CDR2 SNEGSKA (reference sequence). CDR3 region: CSARDPQGDPYEQYF. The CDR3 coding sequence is TGCAGTGCTAGAGATCCCCAGGGGGATCCGTACGAGCAGTACTTC.

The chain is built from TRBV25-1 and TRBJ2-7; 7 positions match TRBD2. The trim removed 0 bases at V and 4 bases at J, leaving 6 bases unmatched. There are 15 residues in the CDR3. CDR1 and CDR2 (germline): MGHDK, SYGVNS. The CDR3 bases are TGTGCCAGCAGTGAATACGGGGGGTCTTCTTACGAGCAGTACTTC. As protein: CASSEYGGSSYEQYF.

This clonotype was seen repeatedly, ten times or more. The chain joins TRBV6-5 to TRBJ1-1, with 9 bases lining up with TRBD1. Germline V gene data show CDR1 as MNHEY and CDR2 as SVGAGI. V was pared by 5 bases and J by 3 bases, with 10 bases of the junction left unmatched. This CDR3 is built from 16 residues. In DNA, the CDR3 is TGTGCCAGCAGTCCTCGACAGGGGGATTTCTACACTGAAGCTTTCTTT. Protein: CASSPRQGDFYTEAFF.